This entry lists 32 T cell receptor beta chains sequenced from one sample in a study of breast tumors, draining lymph nodes, adjacent tissues. TCRdb re-called the multiplex PCR reads through MiXCR, storing one row per CDR3 protein. The sample carries 80,000 to 130,000 distinct CDR3 sequences, roughly 20% recorded once. Breast cancer patients provided tissue from their axillary draining lymph nodes. Sequencing was performed on axillary lymph node tissue. The receptors were gathered from a female donor with breast cancer. Some clones in this sample may be carry-over from other donors' samples.

Details on this clonotype: Relative to the germline gene, one junction end is altered; a read error may explain this. The V and J genes are TRBV2 and TRBJ1-4; D gene ambiguous. The V gene's germline CDR1 is SNHLY and CDR2 FYNNEI. The CDR3 contains 14 residues. Here the CDR3 reads CACSTPSANEKPFF. CDR3 sequence (DNA): TGTGCCTGCAGCACTCCCTCGGCTAATGAAAAACCGTTTTTT. The full variable domain, with the rest looked up from reference TRBV2 and TRBJ1-4, is EPEVTQTPSHQVTQMGQEVILRCVPISNHLYFYWYRQILGQKVEFLVSFYNNEISEKSEIFDDQFSVERPDGSNFTLKIRSTKLEDSAMYFCACSTPSANEKPFFGSGTQLSVL.

The sample holds a few counts of this clonotype. The chain combines TRBV19 with TRBJ2-5; D possibly corresponds to TRBD2 (6 bases). The length of the CDR3 is 15 residues. Trimming removed 4 bases at V and 3 bases at J, with 15 bases between. Germline V gives CDR1 LNHDA, CDR2 SQIVND (reference sequence). CDR3 amino acids: CASSTFWSGEETQYF. In nucleotides, the CDR3 is TGTGCCAGTAGTACCTTCTGGTCGGGAGAAGAGACCCAGTACTTC.

In this sample, this clonotype turned up many times. The gene calls are TRBV6-1 and TRBJ2-1; either TRBD1 or TRBD2 may supply D (5 bases each). Trimming stripped 11 bases from V and 8 bases from J, with 10 bases between. CDR1 MNHNS and CDR2 SASEGT come from the germline V gene. The length of the CDR3 is 10 residues. In DNA form, the CDR3 reads TGTGCCCTGGGGGTAGATGAGCAGTTCTTC. Amino acids: CALGVDEQFF.

In regard to this clonotype: One base away lies a much larger clone, so this may be a sequencing read error. This CDR3 fails to terminate in the conserved phenylalanine or tryptophan, so it likely reflects a read error. The chain recombines TRBV6-1 with TRBJ2-1; no firm D call. The CDR3 covers 14 residues. Germline V lookup: CDR1 MNHNS, CDR2 SASEGT. Trimming took off 2 bases at V and 8 bases at J, with 13 bases between the two ends. The CDR3 sequence is CASSELRSRDEQFL. CDR3 bases: TGTGCCAGCAGTGAATTGAGGAGTCGGGATGAGCAGTTCCTC.

This clonotype was counted many times. The chain recombines TRBV27 with TRBJ1-4; D might be TRBD1 (6 bases). Germline V gene sequence: CDR1 MNHEY, CDR2 SMNVEV (reference sequence). This CDR3 region has 15 residues. The V end lost 5 bases, the J end lost 6 bases, and 16 bases lay between the germline ends. The CDR3 spells CASSPRRGRHEKLFF. For the CDR3, the DNA is TGTGCCAGCAGTCCCCGGCGGGGGCGCCATGAAAAACTGTTTTTT. Looking up the rest from reference TRBV27 and TRBJ1-4 gives the full variable domain: EAQVTQNPRYLITVTGKKLTVTCSQNMNHEYMSWYRQDPGLGLRQIYYSMNVEVTDKGDVPEGYKVSRKEKRNFPLILESPSPNQTSLYFCASSPRRGRHEKLFFGSGTQLSVL.

Many counts were recorded for this clonotype. The V and J genes are TRBV7-8 and TRBJ1-5; D gene unclear. Per germline, CDR1 SGHVS and CDR2 FQNEAQ. The V end lost 3 bases, the J end lost 1 base, and 7 bases lay between the germline ends. The CDR3 covers 14 residues. The CDR3: CASSFLGSNQPQHF. The CDR3 DNA reads TGTGCCAGCAGCTTTCTGGGGAGCAATCAGCCCCAGCATTTT.

V is TRBV18 and J is TRBJ1-4; D is possibly TRBD1 (6 bases). V lost 3 bases and J lost 0, with 11 bases in between. Germline V lookup: CDR1 KGHSH, CDR2 LQKENI. The CDR3 consists of 16 residues. The CDR3 region is CASSPMTGSTNEKLFF. The CDR3 region has the DNA TGTGCCAGCTCACCGATGACAGGCTCAACTAATGAAAAACTGTTTTTT.

This clonotype was detected ten times or more. This chain joins TRBV6-6 and TRBJ2-7; D may match TRBD1 or TRBD2 (6 bases each). Germline lookup yields CDR1 MNHNY and CDR2 SVGAGI (reference sequence). Trimming pared 3 bases from V and 3 bases from J, leaving 15 bases between. The CDR3 extends over 15 amino acids. The DNA for the CDR3 is TGTGCCAGCAGTTATAAGGAGGGGGTTAGCTACGAGCAGTACTTC. Translated, it gives CASSYKEGVSYEQYF.

This clonotype has just a few counts. The chain has TRBV9 and TRBJ2-7, with 8 bases lining up with TRBD1. The V segment lost 0 bases and the J segment 3 bases; nucleotides outside the gene matches: 5. Germline V CDR1 and CDR2: SGDLS, YYNGEE. This CDR3 has 15 residues. The DNA for the CDR3 is TGTGCCAGCAGCGTAGGAGGACAGGGCCGCTACGAGCAGTACTTC. Protein sequence: CASSVGGQGRYEQYF. The variable domain in full, completed from reference TRBV9 and TRBJ2-7, reads DSGVTQTPKHLITATGQRVTLRCSPRSGDLSVYWYQQSLDQGLQFLIQYYNGEERAKGNILERFSAQQFPDLHSELNLSSLELGDSALYFCASSVGGQGRYEQYFGPGTRLTVT.

This clonotype was detected many times. The rearrangement links TRBV20-1 to TRBJ2-3; 14 positions agree with TRBD2. Trimming cost V 7 bases and J 6 bases; bases outside gene matches: 9. The CDR3 sequence is 15 residues long. CDR1 and CDR2 from the germline V gene are DFQATT and SNEGSKA (reference sequence). The CDR3 DNA sequence: TGCAGTGTAACCGGGACTAGCGGGAGATTGGATACGCAGTATTTT. Amino acid sequence: CSVTGTSGRLDTQYF.

As to this clonotype: An end of the junction differs from the germline gene, which may be a read error. V and J are TRBV9 and TRBJ2-2; no clear D. The CDR3 is 15 amino acids. Germline V gene data show CDR1 as SGDLS and CDR2 as YYNGEE. The CDR3 is CASGVDLGNTGELFF. DNA of the CDR3: TGTGCCAGCGGCGTAGATCTTGGGAACACCGGGGAGCTGTTTTTT. The full variable domain, in which reference TRBV9 and TRBJ2-2 provide the parts outside the CDR3, is DSGVTQTPKHLITATGQRVTLRCSPRSGDLSVYWYQQSLDQGLQFLIQYYNGEERAKGNILERFSAQQFPDLHSELNLSSLELGDSALYFCASGVDLGNTGELFFGEGSRLTVL.

In its sample, this clonotype was seen many times. The chain joins TRBV10-3 to TRBJ2-7; the D gene is possibly TRBD2 (7 bases). From germline, CDR1 is ENHRY and CDR2 SYGVKD. The CDR3 is made up of 14 amino acids. V shed 10 bases and J shed 0 bases, with 16 bases lying between them. The DNA for the CDR3 is TGTGCCACGGGGACAAGCGGGACCTCCTACGAGCAGTACTTC. This translates into CATGTSGTSYEQYF.

This clonotype was seen repeatedly, ten times or more. J is TRBJ2-2 and V is TRBV24-1, with D perhaps being TRBD1 or TRBD2 (5 bases each). The CDR3 is 14 amino acids. In germline, CDR1 is KGHDR, CDR2 SFDVKD. Deletions cut 4 bases from V and 3 bases from J, with 8 bases between. The CDR3 is CATSEWDHTGELFF. Here the CDR3 DNA reads TGTGCCACCAGTGAATGGGACCACACCGGGGAGCTGTTTTTT.

Ten or more counts support this clonotype. The J gene is TRBJ1-2, the V gene TRBV30, with D perhaps matching TRBD1 (5 bases). Looked up from germline, CDR1 is GTSNPN and CDR2 is SVGIG (reference sequence). V lost 0 bases and J lost 7, with 15 bases in between. The CDR3 totals 14 residues. CDR3 nucleotide sequence: TGTGCCTGGAGTGTAGCCGTACGGGGGGGTGGCTACACCTTC. Its translation: CAWSVAVRGGGYTF.

The rearrangement uses TRBV18 and TRBJ1-3, with a possible D match to TRBD1 (6 bases). The germline CDR1 and CDR2 sequences are KGHSH and LQKENI. This CDR3 has 16 amino acids. V shed 0 bases and J shed 0 bases, with 9 bases lying between them. For the CDR3, the DNA is TGTGCCAGCTCACCACCAAACAGGGCCTCTGGAAACACCATATATTTT. This codes for CASSPPNRASGNTIYF.

This clonotype was found a few times. This sequence joins TRBV4-1 and TRBJ2-2; D might be TRBD1 (5 bases). The CDR3 is 14 residues long. Deletions cut 3 bases from V and 4 bases from J, with 9 bases between. CDR1 MGHRA and CDR2 YSYEKL come from the germline V gene. CDR3 in DNA: TGCGCCAGCAGCCAGGGGCCGGGCACCGGGGAGCTGTTTTTT. It codes for CASSQGPGTGELFF.

This clonotype was detected many times. The chain has TRBV9 and TRBJ2-3; TRBD2 matches 11 bases. J was trimmed by 5 bases and V by 1 base; bases with no gene match: 0. This CDR3 has 14 residues. Germline CDR1 and CDR2: SGDLS and YYNGEE. Written as DNA, the CDR3 is TGTGCCAGCAGCGTACTAGCGGGAGGAGATACGCAGTATTTT. This translates into CASSVLAGGDTQYF.

This clonotype appeared once. The gene calls are TRBV9 and TRBJ1-1; D gene unclear. V was trimmed by 6 bases and J by 0 bases, leaving 6 bases between them. The CDR3 sequence is 12 residues long. Germline CDR1 reads SGDLS; CDR2 reads YYNGEE. The CDR3 DNA is TGTGCCAGCACCCCGTTGAACACTGAAGCTTTCTTT. Protein: CASTPLNTEAFF. The full variable domain, in which reference TRBV9 and TRBJ1-1 provide the parts outside the CDR3, is DSGVTQTPKHLITATGQRVTLRCSPRSGDLSVYWYQQSLDQGLQFLIQYYNGEERAKGNILERFSAQQFPDLHSELNLSSLELGDSALYFCASTPLNTEAFFGQGTRLTVV.

This clonotype was observed at least ten times. CDR3 nucleotides: TGTGCCAGCACCAACGGACAGGGAAAGAATGAGCAGTTCTTC. It specifies CASTNGQGKNEQFF. The chain combines TRBV6-6 with TRBJ2-1; TRBD1 matches at 8 bases. V trimming: 7 bases; J trimming: 7 bases; junction bases outside the gene matches: 9. CDR1 and CDR2 from the germline V gene are MNHNY and SVGAGI (reference sequence). The CDR3 has 14 amino acids.

This clonotype was detected ten times or more. The final CDR3 position lacks the conserved phenylalanine or tryptophan, pointing to a likely read error. The DNA is omitted, as the CDR3 cannot be located on it reliably, and the CDR3 follows TCRdb's listing. The chain couples TRBV18 to TRBJ1-3; the table's TRBD1 call for D was not verified on the DNA. Ends included, the CDR3 has 13 residues. Germline CDR1 and CDR2: KGHSH and LQKENI. The CDR3 reads CASSDEGSAAPRH.

With regard to this clonotype: Compared with germline, one end of the junction differs, possibly owing to a read error. The chain joins TRBV5-1 to TRBJ1-2, with 7 bases lining up with TRBD1. The length of the CDR3 is 15 residues. Germline CDR1 and CDR2: SGHRS and YFSETQ. The CDR3 region has the DNA TGCGCCAGCAGCTTGGCTGGACAGGACACTTATGGCAACACCTTC. Protein: CASSLAGQDTYGNTF.

The table lists this clonotype with a few counts. This clone may be a read error of a much larger clone one base away. The chain joins TRBV20-1 to TRBJ2-3; TRBD2 agrees at 9 bases. Germline values: CDR1 DFQATT, CDR2 SNEGSKA (reference sequence). The ends lost 5 bases at V and 0 bases at J; junction bases unmatched: 12. CDR3 length: 17 residues. The CDR3 protein is CSAGGLAGISSTDTQYF. In DNA form, the CDR3 reads TGCAGTGCTGGAGGGCTAGCGGGGATCTCTAGCACAGATACGCAGTATTTT.

The table lists this clonotype with many counts. The chain couples TRBV2 to TRBJ2-7; D perhaps matches TRBD1 (5 bases). The V gene lost 7 bases and the J gene lost 2 bases, with 9 bases spanning the gap. Germline V CDR1 and CDR2: SNHLY, FYNNEI. The CDR3 consists of 12 residues. The CDR3 reads CASKGQAYEQYF. In DNA, the CDR3 is TGTGCCAGCAAAGGACAAGCCTACGAGCAGTACTTC.

The rearrangement links TRBV20-1 to TRBJ2-7, with TRBD2 matching 8 bases. The germline V gene has CDR1 DFQATT and CDR2 SNEGSKA (reference sequence). J lost 2 bases, V lost 1 base, and 7 bases had no gene match. The CDR3 covers 15 residues. CDR3 nucleotide sequence: TGCAGTGCTAGAGGTCCGGCGGGAGGCACCTACGAGCAGTACTTC. Translating gives CSARGPAGGTYEQYF.

There are many counts of this clonotype. V and J are TRBV6-5 and TRBJ2-7; the match to TRBD1 covers 8 bases. Germline V gene sequence: CDR1 MNHEY, CDR2 SVGAGI. V trimming: 5 bases; J trimming: 2 bases; junction bases outside the gene matches: 8. This CDR3 has 15 residues. CDR3 in DNA: TGTGCCAGCAGTCTCCGTGGACAGGGCGCCTACGAGCAGTACTTC. It yields the protein CASSLRGQGAYEQYF.

This clonotype occurred many times. V and J are TRBV9 and TRBJ2-7; TRBD2 is a possible D gene (6 bases). Germline lookup yields CDR1 SGDLS and CDR2 YYNGEE. V lost 4 bases to trimming and J lost 2 bases, with 10 bases between them. The CDR3 length is 13 residues. The CDR3 sequence is CASSTSPTYEQYF. In DNA, the CDR3 is TGTGCCAGCAGCACTAGCCCCACCTACGAGCAGTACTTC.

Concerning this clonotype itself: A much larger clone lies a single base off, so this may be a read error. V and J are TRBV6-1 and TRBJ2-2; a weak D match, TRBD2 (5 bases). Germline assignment: CDR1 MNHNS and CDR2 SASEGT. There are 15 residues in the CDR3. DNA for the CDR3: TGTGCCAGCAGTGCCACCGGGATACTCACCGGGGAGCTGTCTTTT. It codes for CASSATGILTGELSF.

This clonotype was seen repeatedly, ten times or more. This sequence joins TRBV5-1 and TRBJ1-6; a weak D match, TRBD1 (5 bases). The ends were cut back, 4 bases at V and 7 bases at J, with 18 bases in the middle. This CDR3 contains 16 residues. CDR1 SGHRS and CDR2 YFSETQ come from the germline V gene. This CDR3 is CASSLRGAAQNSPLHF. CDR3 coding DNA: TGCGCCAGCAGCCTCCGCGGGGCAGCCCAAAATTCACCCCTCCACTTT.

This clonotype was seen many times. The rearrangement links TRBV5-6 to TRBJ2-5, with D perhaps TRBD2 (5 bases). The CDR3 is made up of 13 amino acids. CDR1 SGHDT and CDR2 YYEEEE come from the germline V gene. The V end was cut by 0 bases, the J end by 9 bases, with 12 bases between. The CDR3 region is CASSLVSGFAQYF. The DNA for the CDR3 is TGTGCCAGCAGCTTGGTTTCGGGGTTTGCCCAGTACTTC.

There are many counts of this clonotype. The V call is TRBV2, the J call TRBJ1-2; D is uncertain. Trimming shortened V by 6 bases and J by 9 bases, and 17 bases separated the two germline ends. This CDR3 spans 13 amino acids. Germline values: CDR1 SNHLY, CDR2 FYNNEI. The CDR3 loop reads CASSLERSVRYTF. CDR3 bases: TGTGCCAGCAGCCTTGAAAGGTCCGTCCGCTACACCTTC.

Notes on this clonotype: A read error is possible here, since a much larger clone lies one base away. The CDR3 does not end in the conserved phenylalanine or tryptophan, so this is likely a read error. The chain is built from TRBV18 and TRBJ2-7, with a tentative D call TRBD2 (6 bases). This CDR3 has 14 residues. V was pared by 2 bases and J by 2 bases, with 10 bases between. Per the germline V gene, CDR1 is KGHSH and CDR2 is LQKENI. In nucleotides, the CDR3 is TGTGCCAGCTCACCAGGTCGGGAGACCTACGAGCAGTACTCC. It codes for CASSPGRETYEQYS.

At least ten counts were recorded for this clonotype. The rearrangement joins TRBV19 to TRBJ2-5, with D unresolved. The CDR3 has 14 amino acids. Deletions cut 3 bases from V and 3 bases from J, with 11 bases between. CDR1 and CDR2 (germline): LNHDA, SQIVND (reference sequence). The CDR3 reads CASSMYVGKETQYF. For the CDR3, the DNA is TGTGCCAGTAGTATGTATGTTGGGAAAGAGACCCAGTACTTC.